Listed here are 21 T cell receptor beta chains from one sample, sequenced in a study of shared clonotypes between healthy human individuals. Assay: immunoSEQ multiplex PCR; the TCRdb copy retains only in-frame clones and omits some. The sample has about 990,000 clones, approximately 80% seen once; the top ten hold more than 0.55%. The sequencing input was memory CD4+ T cells from PBMCs. Documented subset: CD45RA-negative fraction. All receptors derive from a young man in good health. Some clones in this sample may be carry-over from other donors' samples.

This chain links TRBV2 with TRBJ2-7; D unclear. The CDR3 runs to 13 residues. The V gene's germline CDR1 is SNHLY and CDR2 FYNNEI. Trimming took 2 bases from V and 2 from J, leaving 7 bases between them. CDR3 bases: TGTGCCAGCAGTGAACCTCAGGCCTACGAGCAGTACTTC. Translating gives CASSEPQAYEQYF. Using reference TRBV2 and TRBJ2-7 for the parts outside the CDR3, the full variable domain is EPEVTQTPSHQVTQMGQEVILRCVPISNHLYFYWYRQILGQKVEFLVSFYNNEISEKSEIFDDQFSVERPDGSNFTLKIRSTKLEDSAMYFCASSEPQAYEQYFGPGTRLTVT.

The chain employs TRBV5-4 and TRBJ1-1; D unclear. The germline V gene has CDR1 SGHNT and CDR2 YYREEE (reference sequence). The V end was cut by 1 base, the J end by 1 base, with 11 bases between. This CDR3 is built from 15 residues. CDR3 DNA: TGTGCCAGCAGCTTGTTCTCCAGGCGGAACACTGAAGCTTTCTTT. This gives the protein CASSLFSRRNTEAFF.

The chain uses TRBV6-1 and TRBJ1-2; D is ambiguous. V lost 1 base and J 7 bases, leaving 7 bases between the germline ends. Germline V gene data show CDR1 as MNHNS and CDR2 as SASEGT. The CDR3 has 12 residues. The CDR3 loop reads CASSEGYSGYTF. The CDR3 DNA reads as TGTGCCAGCAGTGAAGGGTACAGTGGCTACACCTTC.

This clone has just one count. This rearrangement joins TRBV9 to TRBJ1-2; D remains ambiguous. Between the trimmed V and J ends, which lost 3 bases and 4 bases, there was a span of 10 bases. CDR1 SGDLS and CDR2 YYNGEE come from the germline V gene. The CDR3 is made up of 13 amino acids. This CDR3 reads CASSAGPPYGYTF. CDR3 coding DNA: TGTGCCAGCAGCGCCGGACCACCCTATGGCTACACCTTC.

Details on this clone: Other DNA sequences in the sample encode the same CDR3. The chain recombines TRBV18 with TRBJ1-1; D may be TRBD1 (6 bases). The CDR3 is 13 amino acids. Germline CDR1 reads KGHSH; CDR2 reads LQKENI. V shed 1 base and J shed 4 bases, with 7 bases lying between them. The chain's CDR3 is CASSPQGGTEAFF. The CDR3 DNA follows: TGTGCCAGCTCACCACAGGGGGGCACTGAAGCTTTCTTT.

The chain links TRBV7-9 to TRBJ2-2, with D maybe TRBD1 (6 bases). The germline V gene encodes CDR1 SEHNR and CDR2 FQNEAQ (reference sequence). V lost 5 bases, J lost 4 bases, and 17 bases lay in between. CDR3 size: 16 residues. CDR3 nucleotide sequence: TGTGCCAGCAGCCCAAACAGGGATAGATCCACCGGGGAGCTGTTTTTT. Its translation: CASSPNRDRSTGELFF.

This clone came up a few times. Other DNA sequences in the sample encode the same CDR3. CDR3 amino acids: CASSLGGATNEKLFF. The CDR3 DNA sequence: TGTGCCAGCAGTTTGGGGGGGGCAACTAATGAAAAACTGTTTTTT. The gene calls are TRBV28 and TRBJ1-4, with D possibly being TRBD1 (5 bases). The CDR3 consists of 15 residues. Trimming stripped 3 bases from V and 0 bases from J, with 8 bases between. Per the germline V gene, CDR1 is MDHEN and CDR2 is SYDVKM.

The V and J genes are TRBV18 and TRBJ2-6; D unresolved. This CDR3 spans 17 amino acids. CDR1 and CDR2 (germline): KGHSH, LQKENI. Trimming took off 0 bases at V and 2 bases at J, with 11 bases between the two ends. The CDR3 loop reads CASSPPPLSTGANVLTF. Here the CDR3 DNA reads TGTGCCAGCTCACCACCCCCTCTCAGCACTGGGGCCAACGTCCTGACTTTC. Full variable domain (rest looked up from reference TRBV18 and TRBJ2-6): NAGVMQNPRHLVRRRGQEARLRCSPMKGHSHVYWYRQLPEEGLKFMVYLQKENIIDESGMPKERFSAEFPKEGPSILRIQQVVRGDSAAYFCASSPPPLSTGANVLTFGAGSRLTVL.

The rearrangement uses TRBV29-1 and TRBJ2-3, with D tentatively TRBD2 (6 bases). CDR3 length: 16 amino acids. CDR1 and CDR2 from the germline V gene are SQVTM and ANQGSEA. V was pared by 4 bases and J by 1 base, with 18 bases between. The CDR3 bases are TGCAGCGTTGTTGGGGATCGGCGGGACGGCACAGATACGCAGTATTTT. Amino acid sequence: CSVVGDRRDGTDTQYF.

V gene TRBV7-2 combines with J gene TRBJ1-1; a possible D gene is TRBD1 (5 bases). The germline CDR1 and CDR2 sequences are SGHTA and FQGNSA. Trimming cost V 1 base and J 1 base, with 10 bases left between them. The CDR3 has 15 amino acids. CDR3 in DNA: TGTGCCAGCAGCTTAGATGCCAGGGAGAACACTGAAGCTTTCTTT. It codes for CASSLDARENTEAFF.

The chain carries TRBV5-1 and TRBJ1-2, with no clear D. In germline, CDR1 is SGHRS, CDR2 YFSETQ. V was trimmed by 3 bases and J by 8 bases, leaving 20 bases between them. The CDR3 contains 15 residues. CDR3 sequence reads: CASSSTRSGEDGYTF. CDR3 bases: TGCGCCAGCAGCTCCACCCGAAGCGGGGAGGACGGCTACACCTTC.

CDR3 loop: CASSLSRTGSGGYTF. CDR3 sequence (DNA): TGTGCCAGCAGCTTGTCCCGGACAGGGTCAGGTGGCTACACCTTC. This chain connects TRBV5-4 to TRBJ1-2; 8 bases align to TRBD1. CDR3 length: 15 amino acids. Looked up from germline, CDR1 is SGHNT and CDR2 is YYREEE (reference sequence). Trimming cost V 1 base and J 7 bases; bases outside gene matches: 9.

About this clone: The sample holds other DNA sequences that translate to the same CDR3. The V call is TRBV5-1, the J call TRBJ2-2, with no clear D. CDR1 SGHRS and CDR2 YFSETQ come from the germline V gene. V was cut by 0 bases and J by 6 bases, with 6 bases left in between. The CDR3 runs 13 residues. CDR3 bases: TGCGCCAGCAGCTTGGTTTCGGCCGGGGAGCTGTTTTTT. This encodes CASSLVSAGELFF.

Many counts were recorded for this clone. This chain joins TRBV7-2 and TRBJ2-5; perhaps TRBD2 as D (6 bases). Germline assignment: CDR1 SGHTA and CDR2 FQGNSA. The CDR3 has 15 amino acids. Trimming took off 3 bases at V and 4 bases at J, with 15 bases between the two ends. CDR3 nucleotide sequence: TGTGCCAGCAGCTTCAGGGCATTGGGGGGAGAGACCCAGTACTTC. Residues: CASSFRALGGETQYF.

The chain is built from TRBV6-1 and TRBJ2-7, with D tentatively TRBD1 (5 bases). Germline V lookup: CDR1 MNHNS, CDR2 SASEGT. CDR3 length: 14 amino acids. Trimming stripped 3 bases from V and 0 bases from J, with 9 bases between. Here the CDR3 reads CASSDRGNSYEQYF. For the CDR3, the DNA is TGTGCCAGCAGTGATAGGGGAAACTCCTACGAGCAGTACTTC.

Points on this clone: Given a much more abundant clone one base away, this may be a read error. The genes are TRBV2 and TRBJ2-7; TRBD1 matches at 10 bases. Trimming removed 8 bases from V and 4 bases from J; junction bases left unmatched: 5. The CDR3 covers 13 residues. Per germline, CDR1 SNHLY and CDR2 FYNNEI. The CDR3, as DNA: TGTGCCAGCTTCGGGGACAGGGGTTACGAGCAGTACTTC. Amino acids: CASFGDRGYEQYF.

This clone appeared a few times. V gene TRBV28 combines with J gene TRBJ1-3; D remains unclear. The CDR3 has 12 amino acids. Looked up from germline, CDR1 is MDHEN and CDR2 is SYDVKM. Trimming took 5 bases from V and 8 from J, leaving 10 bases between them. This CDR3 reads CASSPQLDTIYF. DNA for the CDR3: TGTGCCAGCAGTCCTCAGTTGGACACCATATATTTT.

The chain has TRBV7-7 and TRBJ2-1; 8 nucleotides match TRBD2. J was trimmed by 9 bases and V by 1 base; bases with no gene match: 8. Germline V gene sequence: CDR1 SSHAT, CDR2 FNYEAQ (reference sequence). CDR3 length equals 15 residues. In DNA, the CDR3 is TGTGCCAGCAGCTTAGACGCGGGAGGTCAGGGTGAGCAGTTCTTC. This codes for CASSLDAGGQGEQFF.

V and J are TRBV6-6 and TRBJ1-5; weak D call: TRBD1 (5 bases). Germline CDR1 reads MNHNY; CDR2 reads SVGAGI (reference sequence). Deletions cut 5 bases from V and 4 bases from J, with 15 bases between. The length of the CDR3 is 15 residues. CDR3 residues: CASSDDSVVNQPQHF. The CDR3 DNA reads TGTGCCAGCAGTGACGACAGTGTAGTAAATCAGCCCCAGCATTTT.

This sequence joins TRBV28 and TRBJ1-2, with D tentatively TRBD1 (5 bases). This CDR3 contains 12 residues. Germline V gene data show CDR1 as MDHEN and CDR2 as SYDVKM. The V end lost 7 bases, the J end lost 4 bases, and 10 bases lay between the germline ends. This CDR3 reads CASKKRGYGYTF. The CDR3 coding sequence is TGTGCCAGCAAGAAAAGGGGCTATGGCTACACCTTC.

J is TRBJ2-1 and V is TRBV6-6; tentative D call: TRBD2 (6 bases). From germline, CDR1 is MNHNY and CDR2 SVGAGI (reference sequence). The length of the CDR3 is 15 residues. Between the trimmed V and J ends, which lost 5 bases and 6 bases, there was a span of 17 bases. CDR3 in amino acids: CASSRYGLPINEQFF. CDR3 coding DNA: TGTGCCAGCAGTCGCTACGGACTACCCATCAATGAGCAGTTCTTC.